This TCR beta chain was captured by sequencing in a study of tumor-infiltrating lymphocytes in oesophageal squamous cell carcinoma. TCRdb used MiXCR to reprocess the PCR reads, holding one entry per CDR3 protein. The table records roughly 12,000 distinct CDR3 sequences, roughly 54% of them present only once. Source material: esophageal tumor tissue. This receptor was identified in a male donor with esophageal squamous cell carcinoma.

The CDR3 DNA reads TGTGCCAGCCCCGAAATAAACACCGGGGAGCTGTTTTTT. It is translated as CASPEINTGELFF. V usage is TRBV7-3 and J usage is TRBJ2-2, with unresolved D. Germline V gene data show CDR1 as SGHTA and CDR2 as FQGTGA. The CDR3 has 13 residues. Trimming stripped 8 bases from V and 2 bases from J, with 9 bases between. Full variable domain (rest looked up from reference TRBV7-3 and TRBJ2-2): GAGVSQTPSNKVTEKGKYVELRCDPISGHTALYWYRQSLGQGPEFLIYFQGTGAADDSGLPNDRFFAVRPEGSVSTLKIQRTERGDSAVYLCASPEINTGELFFGEGSRLTVL.